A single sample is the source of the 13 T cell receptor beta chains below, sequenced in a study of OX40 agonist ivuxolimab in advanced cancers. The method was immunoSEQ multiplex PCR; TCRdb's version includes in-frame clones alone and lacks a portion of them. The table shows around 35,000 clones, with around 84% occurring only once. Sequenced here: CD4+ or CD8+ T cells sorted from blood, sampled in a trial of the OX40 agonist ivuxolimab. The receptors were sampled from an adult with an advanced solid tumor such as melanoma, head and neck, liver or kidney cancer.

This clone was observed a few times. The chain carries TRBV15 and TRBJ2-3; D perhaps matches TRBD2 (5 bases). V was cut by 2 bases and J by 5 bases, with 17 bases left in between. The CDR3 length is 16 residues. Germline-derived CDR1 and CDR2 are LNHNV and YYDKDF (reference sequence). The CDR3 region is CATSRIRERTGDTQYF. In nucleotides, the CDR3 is TGTGCCACCAGCAGAATAAGGGAGCGGACGGGAGATACGCAGTATTTT.

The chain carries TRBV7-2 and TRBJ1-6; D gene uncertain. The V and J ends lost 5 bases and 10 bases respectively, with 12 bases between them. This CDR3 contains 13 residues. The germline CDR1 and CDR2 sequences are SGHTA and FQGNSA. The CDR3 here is CASSLTGDSPLHF. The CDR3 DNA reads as TGTGCCAGCAGCCTTACCGGAGACTCACCCCTCCACTTT. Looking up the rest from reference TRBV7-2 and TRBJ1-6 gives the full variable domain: GAGVSQSPSNKVTEKGKDVELRCDPISGHTALYWYRQSLGQGLEFLIYFQGNSAPDKSGLPSDRFSAERTGGSVSTLTIQRTQQEDSAVYLCASSLTGDSPLHFGNGTRLTVT.

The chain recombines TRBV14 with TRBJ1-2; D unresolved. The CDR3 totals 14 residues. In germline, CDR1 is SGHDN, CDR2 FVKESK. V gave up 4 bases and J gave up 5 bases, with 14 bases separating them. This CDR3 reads CASSPRATEYGYTF. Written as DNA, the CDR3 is TGTGCCAGCAGCCCCAGAGCAACAGAATATGGCTACACCTTC.

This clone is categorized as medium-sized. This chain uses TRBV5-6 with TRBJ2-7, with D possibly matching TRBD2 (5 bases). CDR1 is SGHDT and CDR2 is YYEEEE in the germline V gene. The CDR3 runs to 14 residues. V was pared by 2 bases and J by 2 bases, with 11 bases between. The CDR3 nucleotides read TGTGCCAGCAGCTTCGGAGGTCGGCCCTACGAGCAGTACTTC. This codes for CASSFGGRPYEQYF.

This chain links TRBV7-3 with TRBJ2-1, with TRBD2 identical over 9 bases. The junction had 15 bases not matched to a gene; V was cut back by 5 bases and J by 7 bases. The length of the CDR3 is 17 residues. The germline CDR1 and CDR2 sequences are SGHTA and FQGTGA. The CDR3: CASSPRGAGGPPNEQFF. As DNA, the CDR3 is TGTGCCAGCAGCCCAAGGGGGGCGGGAGGGCCGCCAAATGAGCAGTTCTTC. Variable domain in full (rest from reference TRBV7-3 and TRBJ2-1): GAGVSQTPSNKVTEKGKYVELRCDPISGHTALYWYRQSLGQGPEFLIYFQGTGAADDSGLPNDRFFAVRPEGSVSTLKIQRTERGDSAVYLCASSPRGAGGPPNEQFFGPGTRLTVL.

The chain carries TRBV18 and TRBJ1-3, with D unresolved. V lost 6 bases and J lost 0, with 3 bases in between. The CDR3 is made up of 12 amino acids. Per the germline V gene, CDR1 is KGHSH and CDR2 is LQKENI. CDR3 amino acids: CASSPSGNTIYF. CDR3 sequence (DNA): TGTGCCAGCTCCCCCTCTGGAAACACCATATATTTT.

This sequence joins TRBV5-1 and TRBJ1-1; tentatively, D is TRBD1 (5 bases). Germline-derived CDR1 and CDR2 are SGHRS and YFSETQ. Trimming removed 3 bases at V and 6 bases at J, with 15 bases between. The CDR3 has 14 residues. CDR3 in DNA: TGCGCCAGCAGCTCCTCCCCCAGGGACCCTGAAGCTTTCTTT. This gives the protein CASSSSPRDPEAFF.

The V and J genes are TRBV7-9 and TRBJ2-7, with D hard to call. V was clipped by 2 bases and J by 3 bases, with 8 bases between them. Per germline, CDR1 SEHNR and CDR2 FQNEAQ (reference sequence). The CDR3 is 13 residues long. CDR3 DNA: TGTGCCAGCAGCTTACAGGAGATCTACGAGCAGTACTTC. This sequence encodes CASSLQEIYEQYF.

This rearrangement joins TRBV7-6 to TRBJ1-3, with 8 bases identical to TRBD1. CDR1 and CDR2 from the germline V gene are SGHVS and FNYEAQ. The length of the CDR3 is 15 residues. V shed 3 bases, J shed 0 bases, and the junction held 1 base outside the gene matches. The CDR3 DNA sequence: TGTGCCAGCAGCTTTGACAGGGGCTCTGGAAACACCATATATTTT. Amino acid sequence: CASSFDRGSGNTIYF.

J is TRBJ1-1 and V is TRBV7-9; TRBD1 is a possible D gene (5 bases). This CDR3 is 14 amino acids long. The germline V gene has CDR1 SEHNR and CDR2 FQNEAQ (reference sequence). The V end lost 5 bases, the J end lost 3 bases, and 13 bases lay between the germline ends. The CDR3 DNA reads TGTGCCAGCAGCCTAGGTGGGGGTTACACTGAAGCTTTCTTT. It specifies CASSLGGGYTEAFF.

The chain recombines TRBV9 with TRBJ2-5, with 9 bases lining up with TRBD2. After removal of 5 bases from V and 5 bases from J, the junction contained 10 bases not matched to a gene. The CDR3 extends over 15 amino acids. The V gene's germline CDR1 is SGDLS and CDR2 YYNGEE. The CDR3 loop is CASSGSGGPGETQYF. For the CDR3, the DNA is TGTGCCAGCAGTGGGAGCGGGGGGCCGGGTGAGACCCAGTACTTC.

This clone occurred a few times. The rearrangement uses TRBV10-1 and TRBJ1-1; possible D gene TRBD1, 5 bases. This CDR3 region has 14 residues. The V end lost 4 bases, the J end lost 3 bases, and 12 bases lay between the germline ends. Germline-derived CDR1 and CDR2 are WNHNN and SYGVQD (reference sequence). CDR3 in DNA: TGCGCCAGCAGTGCCCAGGGTTCGCACACTGAAGCTTTCTTT. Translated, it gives CASSAQGSHTEAFF.

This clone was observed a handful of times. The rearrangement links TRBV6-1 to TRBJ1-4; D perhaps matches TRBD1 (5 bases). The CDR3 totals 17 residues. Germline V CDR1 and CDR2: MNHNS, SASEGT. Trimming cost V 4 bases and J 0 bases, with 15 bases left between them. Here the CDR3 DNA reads TGTGCCAGCAGTGTGGGGATCAGGGTATCAACTAATGAAAAACTGTTTTTT. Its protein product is CASSVGIRVSTNEKLFF.